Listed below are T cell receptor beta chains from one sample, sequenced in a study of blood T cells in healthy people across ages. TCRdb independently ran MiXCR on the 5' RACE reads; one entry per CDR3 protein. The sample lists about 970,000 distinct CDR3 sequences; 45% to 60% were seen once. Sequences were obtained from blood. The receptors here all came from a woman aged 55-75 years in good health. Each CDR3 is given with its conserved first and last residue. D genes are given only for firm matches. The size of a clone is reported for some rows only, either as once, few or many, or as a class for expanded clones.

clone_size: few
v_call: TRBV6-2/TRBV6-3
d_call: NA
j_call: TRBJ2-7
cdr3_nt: TGTGCCAGCAGTTACTCTCCCCACGAGCAGTACTTC
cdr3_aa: CASSYSPHEQYF

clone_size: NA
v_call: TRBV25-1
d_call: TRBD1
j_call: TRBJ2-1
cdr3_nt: TGTGCCAGCAGTGATCCGGGACAGGGGGTCAATGAGCAGTTCTTC
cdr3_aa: CASSDPGQGVNEQFF

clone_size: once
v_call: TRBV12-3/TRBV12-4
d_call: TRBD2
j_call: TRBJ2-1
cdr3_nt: TGTGCCAGCAGCCAAATTAGCGGGAGTCTGCCCTCGCCCTACAATGAGCAGTTCTTC
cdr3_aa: CASSQISGSLPSPYNEQFF

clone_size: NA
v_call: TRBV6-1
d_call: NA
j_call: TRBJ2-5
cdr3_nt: TGTGCCAGCAGTGATGCACTAGCCCTTTTCAAAGAGGCCCAGTACTTC
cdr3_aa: CASSDALALFKEAQYF

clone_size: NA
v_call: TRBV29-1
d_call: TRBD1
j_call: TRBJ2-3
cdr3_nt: TGCAGCGTTTTGACAGGGGGCCGAACAGATACGCAGTATTTT
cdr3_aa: CSVLTGGRTDTQYF

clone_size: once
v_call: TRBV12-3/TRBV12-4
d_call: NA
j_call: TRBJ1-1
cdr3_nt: TGTGCCAGCAGCCAGGGGATTATGTACACTGAAGCTTTCTTT
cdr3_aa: CASSQGIMYTEAFF

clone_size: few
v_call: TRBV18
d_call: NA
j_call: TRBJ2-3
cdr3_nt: TGTGCCAGCTCAACTCAACCCGGGGATACGCAGTATTTT
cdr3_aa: CASSTQPGDTQYF

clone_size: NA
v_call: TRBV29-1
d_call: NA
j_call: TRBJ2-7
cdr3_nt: TGCAGCGTTGGGGGGGAATACTCCTACGAGCAGTACTTC
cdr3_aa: CSVGGEYSYEQYF

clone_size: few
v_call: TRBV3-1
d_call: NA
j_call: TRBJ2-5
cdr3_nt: TGTGCCAGCAGCCAATTAGCCGGGACATTGGGACAAGAGACCCAGTACTTC
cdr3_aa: CASSQLAGTLGQETQYF

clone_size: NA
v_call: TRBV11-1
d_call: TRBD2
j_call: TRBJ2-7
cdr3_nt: TGTGCCAGCAGCCTAAACGGACTAGTACTCCCCACCTACGAGCAGTACTTC
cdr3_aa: CASSLNGLVLPTYEQYF

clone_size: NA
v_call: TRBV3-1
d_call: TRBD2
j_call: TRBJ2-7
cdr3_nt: TGTGCCAGCAGCCAAAGTGCTAGCGGGTCCTACGAGCAGTACTTC
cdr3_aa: CASSQSASGSYEQYF

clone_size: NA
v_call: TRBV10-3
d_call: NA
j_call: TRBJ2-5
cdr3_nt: TGTGCCATCAGTGTTCTGGGAGAGACCCAGTACTTC
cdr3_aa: CAISVLGETQYF

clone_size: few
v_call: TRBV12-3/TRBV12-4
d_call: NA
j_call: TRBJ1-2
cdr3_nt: TGTGCCAGCAGTTTAAGGGGCGCGAACTATGGCTACACCTTC
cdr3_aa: CASSLRGANYGYTF

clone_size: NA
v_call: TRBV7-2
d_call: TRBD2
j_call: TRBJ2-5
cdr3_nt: TGTGCCAGCAGCTTAGGAGGTCTAGCGGGAGGGCCCGGTGAGACCCAGTACTTC
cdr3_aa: CASSLGGLAGGPGETQYF

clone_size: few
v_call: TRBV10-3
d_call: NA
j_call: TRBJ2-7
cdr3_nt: TGTGCCACCTGGGGCCGAACTGGGGAGCAGTACTTC
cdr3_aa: CATWGRTGEQYF

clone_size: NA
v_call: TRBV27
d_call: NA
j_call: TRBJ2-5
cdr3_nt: TGTGCCAGCAAGTCCCCTCCGCAGGCCCCTGGGGAGACCCAGTACTTC
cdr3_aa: CASKSPPQAPGETQYF

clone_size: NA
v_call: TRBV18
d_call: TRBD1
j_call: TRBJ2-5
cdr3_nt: TGTGCCAGCTCAGACGGGACAGGGCTTGCGGAGACCCAGTACTTC
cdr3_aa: CASSDGTGLAETQYF

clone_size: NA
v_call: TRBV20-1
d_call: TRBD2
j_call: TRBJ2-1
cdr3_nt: TGCAGTGCTAGAGCCAGCGGGATTTACAATGAGCAGTTCTTC
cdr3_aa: CSARASGIYNEQFF

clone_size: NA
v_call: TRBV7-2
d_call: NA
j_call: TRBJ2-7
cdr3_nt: TGTGCCAGCAGCTCTGAGGGCCGGGACTGGACCTACGAGCAGTACTTC
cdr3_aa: CASSSEGRDWTYEQYF

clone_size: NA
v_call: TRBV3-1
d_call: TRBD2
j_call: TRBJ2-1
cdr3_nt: TGTGCCAGCACCTCTAGCGGGACGATCTATGAGCAGTTCTTC
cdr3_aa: CASTSSGTIYEQFF

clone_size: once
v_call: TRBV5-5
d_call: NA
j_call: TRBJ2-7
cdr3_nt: TGTGCCAGCAGCTTGGACCGGGCGGAATACTACGAGCAGTACTTC
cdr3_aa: CASSLDRAEYYEQYF

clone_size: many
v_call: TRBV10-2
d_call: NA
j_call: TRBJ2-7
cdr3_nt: TGCGCCAGCAGTGAGTTAGAGCAGTACTTC
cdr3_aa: CASSELEQYF

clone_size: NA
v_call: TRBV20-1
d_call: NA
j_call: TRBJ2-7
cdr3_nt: TGCAGTGCTAGATCTCGGATCTACGAGCAGTACTTC
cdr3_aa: CSARSRIYEQYF

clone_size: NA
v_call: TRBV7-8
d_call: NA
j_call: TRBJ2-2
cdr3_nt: TGTGCCAGCAGCTTACGGGGGCGGAGGGCCGGGGAGCTGTTTTTT
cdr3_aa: CASSLRGRRAGELFF

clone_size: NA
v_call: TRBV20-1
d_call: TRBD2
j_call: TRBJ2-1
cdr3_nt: TGCAGTGCTAGAGATGGTTCTAGCGGGAGCTCCTACAATGAGCAGTTCTTC
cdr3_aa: CSARDGSSGSSYNEQFF

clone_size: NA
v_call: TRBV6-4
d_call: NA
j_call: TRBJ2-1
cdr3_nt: TGTGCCAGCAGTAAAGGGTATGAGCAGTTCTTC
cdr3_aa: CASSKGYEQFF

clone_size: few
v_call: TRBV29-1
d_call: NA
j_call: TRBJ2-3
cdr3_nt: TGCAGCGTTGACGACAGTTCCACAGATACGCAGTATTTT
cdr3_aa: CSVDDSSTDTQYF

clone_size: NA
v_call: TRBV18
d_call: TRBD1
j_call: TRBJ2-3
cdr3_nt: TGTGCCAGCTCACCGGGACAGAGTATAGATACGCAGTATTTT
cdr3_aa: CASSPGQSIDTQYF

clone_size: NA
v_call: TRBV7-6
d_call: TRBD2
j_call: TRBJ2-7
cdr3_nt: TGTGCCAGCAGCGCTCTAGCGGGAGGGCCTAAGTCCTACGAGCAGTACTTC
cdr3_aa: CASSALAGGPKSYEQYF

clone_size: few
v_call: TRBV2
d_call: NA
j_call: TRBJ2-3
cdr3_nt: TGTGCCAGCAGTGACCAGACTCTAAGCACAGATACGCAGTATTTT
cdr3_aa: CASSDQTLSTDTQYF

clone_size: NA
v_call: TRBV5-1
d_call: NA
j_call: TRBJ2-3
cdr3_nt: TGCGCCAGCAGCTTGGAGACGCAGGGATCCCCAGATACGCAGTATTTT
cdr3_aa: CASSLETQGSPDTQYF

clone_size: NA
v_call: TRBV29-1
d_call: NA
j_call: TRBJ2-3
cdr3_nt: TGCAGCGTAGGACAGCGGGGCACAGATACGCAGTATTTT
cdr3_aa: CSVGQRGTDTQYF

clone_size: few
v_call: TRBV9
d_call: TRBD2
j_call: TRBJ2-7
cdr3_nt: TGTGCCAGCAGCGTAGCGGTTAGCGGGAGACCCGAGCAGTACTTC
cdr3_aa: CASSVAVSGRPEQYF

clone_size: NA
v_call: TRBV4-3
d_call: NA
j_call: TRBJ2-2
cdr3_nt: TGCGCCAGCAGCCTCCTTCGCGGGGCGGGCACCGGGGAGCTGTTTTTT
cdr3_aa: CASSLLRGAGTGELFF

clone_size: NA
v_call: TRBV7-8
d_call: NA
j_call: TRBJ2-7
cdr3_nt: TGTGCCAGCAGCGTACAGTACGAGCAGTACTTC
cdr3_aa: CASSVQYEQYF